These 32 T cell receptor beta chains came from one sample sequenced in a study of cytomegalovirus exposure and HLA in healthy donors. PCR was performed using 60 Vbeta and 13 Jbeta primers. Assay: immunoSEQ multiplex PCR; the TCRdb copy retains only in-frame clones and omits some. This sample yields 100,000 to 150,000 clones, of which over 75% are seen a single time; roughly 13% belongs to the top ten. Sequencing used PBMCs. These receptors originate from a woman in her 40s in good health and CMV-seropositive.

The chain couples TRBV28 to TRBJ1-2; 8 positions match TRBD1. This CDR3 is 13 amino acids long. Trimming cost V 5 bases and J 4 bases; bases outside gene matches: 3. The germline V gene has CDR1 MDHEN and CDR2 SYDVKM. CDR3 region: CASSQDRVYGYTF. The CDR3 DNA follows: TGTGCCAGCAGTCAGGACAGGGTCTATGGCTACACCTTC.

The chain employs TRBV2 and TRBJ1-4; D is perhaps TRBD1 (5 bases). Per germline, CDR1 SNHLY and CDR2 FYNNEI. The length of the CDR3 is 15 residues. Trimming took 8 bases from V and 4 from J, leaving 17 bases between them. The DNA for the CDR3 is TGTGCCAGCCGGGGGGGTGCAGGCCGTAATGAAAAACTGTTTTTT. As protein: CASRGGAGRNEKLFF.

This rearrangement joins TRBV5-1 to TRBJ2-5, with TRBD2 matching over 8 bases. This CDR3 has 15 amino acids. Looked up from germline, CDR1 is SGHRS and CDR2 is YFSETQ. V lost 0 bases, J lost 5 bases, and 6 bases stayed unmatched. The CDR3 DNA follows: TGCGCCAGCAGCTTGGCGGGAGCGGGGGTGGAGACCCAGTACTTC. Protein sequence: CASSLAGAGVETQYF.

The CDR3 spells CASSEYGTGGENEKLFF. The CDR3 coding sequence is TGTGCCAGCAGTGAATATGGGACAGGGGGGGAAAATGAAAAACTGTTTTTT. The V call is TRBV25-1, the J call TRBJ1-4, with 11 bases aligning to TRBD1. V lost 0 bases to trimming and J lost 5 bases; unmatched junction nucleotides: 5. This CDR3 is 17 amino acids long. Germline V gives CDR1 MGHDK, CDR2 SYGVNS. The variable domain in full, with the rest retrieved from reference TRBV25-1 and TRBJ1-4, is EADIYQTPRYLVIGTGKKITLECSQTMGHDKMYWYQQDPGMELHLIHYSYGVNSTEKGDLSSESTVSRIRTEHFPLTLESARPSHTSQYLCASSEYGTGGENEKLFFGSGTQLSVL.

As for this clone: Different DNA sequences within this sample yield the same CDR3. This sequence joins TRBV5-1 and TRBJ1-5; 8 bases align to TRBD1. Looked up from germline, CDR1 is SGHRS and CDR2 is YFSETQ. J lost 1 base, V lost 2 bases, and 2 bases had no gene match. The CDR3 has 15 amino acids. The CDR3 loop reads CASSFTGGSNQPQHF. The CDR3 nucleotides read TGCGCCAGCAGCTTCACAGGGGGGAGCAATCAGCCCCAGCATTTT.

In this sample, this clone turned up a few times. The rearrangement links TRBV21-1 to TRBJ1-1. TRBV21-1 is labeled a pseudogene. The CDR3 has 16 amino acids. In DNA, the CDR3 is TGTGCCAGCAGCAAATCCCCCCCCTTGGGGGGCACTGAAGCTTTCTTT. Residues: CASSKSPPLGGTEAFF.

This clone has a single count. The chain carries TRBV19 and TRBJ2-2, with D perhaps TRBD2 (6 bases). CDR3 length: 15 amino acids. CDR1 is LNHDA and CDR2 is SQIVND in the germline V gene (reference sequence). The V end lost 2 bases, the J end lost 6 bases, and 13 bases lay between the germline ends. In nucleotides, the CDR3 is TGTGCCAGTAGTATAACGGGGGTGGGGGCCGGGGAGCTGTTTTTT. This sequence encodes CASSITGVGAGELFF.

The chain carries TRBV5-4 and TRBJ2-2; 11 nucleotides align to TRBD2. This CDR3 spans 18 amino acids. Germline assignment: CDR1 SGHNT and CDR2 YYREEE (reference sequence). V lost 4 bases and J lost 7; bases outside the gene matches: 15. The CDR3 here is CASSPKRLAGGLGGELFF. The CDR3, as DNA: TGTGCCAGCAGCCCGAAACGTCTAGCGGGAGGTCTGGGCGGGGAGCTGTTTTTT.

The V call is TRBV19, the J call TRBJ1-1, with 9 nucleotides matching TRBD1. After removal of 8 bases from V and 1 base from J, the junction contained 5 bases not matched to a gene. CDR3 length: 14 residues. Germline-derived CDR1 and CDR2 are LNHDA and SQIVND (reference sequence). This CDR3 is CASGTGWGNTEAFF. Here the CDR3 DNA reads TGTGCCAGTGGGACAGGGTGGGGGAACACTGAAGCTTTCTTT.

V is TRBV27 and J is TRBJ2-1, with 11 bases aligning to TRBD2. J gave up 10 bases and V 2 bases, and 7 bases lay outside the gene matches. This CDR3 comprises 15 residues. Germline V gives CDR1 MNHEY, CDR2 SMNVEV (reference sequence). CDR3 nucleotide sequence: TGTGCCAGCAGTTTAAGGGGACTAGCGGTGGGGGAGCAGTTCTTC. It specifies CASSLRGLAVGEQFF.

This chain uses TRBV2 with TRBJ2-1; 12 bases are a match to TRBD2. Germline V CDR1 and CDR2: SNHLY, FYNNEI. The CDR3 runs 18 residues. After removal of 5 bases from V and 6 bases from J, the junction contained 14 bases not matched to a gene. The CDR3 is CASSPLDGLAGGVNEQFF. DNA for the CDR3: TGTGCCAGCAGTCCCCTGGATGGCCTAGCGGGAGGGGTCAATGAGCAGTTCTTC.

This chain links TRBV29-1 with TRBJ1-4; 10 nucleotides align to TRBD1. There are 13 residues in the CDR3. J was trimmed by 5 bases and V by 7 bases; bases with no gene match: 4. The germline gives CDR1 SQVTM, CDR2 ANQGSEA. CDR3 amino acids: CSAWTGGNEKLFF. As DNA, the CDR3 is TGCAGCGCCTGGACAGGGGGAAATGAAAAACTGTTTTTT.

The genes are TRBV7-8 and TRBJ2-4; 10 bases map to TRBD2. This CDR3 is 19 amino acids long. With V trimmed by 2 bases and J by 0 bases, 10 bases remained unmatched. Germline CDR1 and CDR2: SGHVS and FQNEAQ. CDR3 coding DNA: TGTGCCAGCAGCTTATTTTTAGCGGGAGGCCCCTTAGCCAAAAACATTCAGTACTTC. This codes for CASSLFLAGGPLAKNIQYF.

J is TRBJ2-3 and V is TRBV29-1; TRBD1 agrees at 7 bases. Germline CDR1 is SQVTM and CDR2 is ANQGSEA. The ends lost 6 bases at V and 2 bases at J; junction bases unmatched: 5. The CDR3 loop spans 13 amino acids. This CDR3 reads CSVLTGPTDTQYF. In DNA, the CDR3 is TGCAGCGTCCTGACAGGGCCCACAGATACGCAGTATTTT.

In regard to this clone: Other nucleotide sequences in the sample specify the same CDR3. The chain has TRBV6-5 and TRBJ2-1; 7 nucleotides line up with TRBD1. The V and J ends lost 0 bases and 4 bases, in that order; junction bases with no gene match: 6. The CDR3 loop spans 16 amino acids. Germline V gives CDR1 MNHEY, CDR2 SVGAGI. Here the CDR3 DNA reads TGTGCCAGCAGTTACTCATCGGGACAGCTATACAATGAGCAGTTCTTC. Protein: CASSYSSGQLYNEQFF.

CDR3 nucleotide sequence: TGTGCCAGCAGTTTAGCGGGGAAAACCTACGAGCAGTACTTC. Protein product: CASSLAGKTYEQYF. The rearrangement uses TRBV28 and TRBJ2-7; a weak D match, TRBD2 (6 bases). This CDR3 region has 14 residues. Trimming stripped 2 bases from V and 2 bases from J, with 10 bases between. Germline CDR1 reads MDHEN; CDR2 reads SYDVKM.

This chain joins TRBV28 and TRBJ1-4; D ambiguous. The CDR3 consists of 15 residues. Germline values: CDR1 MDHEN, CDR2 SYDVKM. V was pared by 3 bases and J by 3 bases, with 11 bases between. CDR3 DNA: TGTGCCAGCAGTTTCCGCTCAGACTCTAATGAAAAACTGTTTTTT. The encoded protein is CASSFRSDSNEKLFF.

This rearrangement joins TRBV27 to TRBJ1-1; D unclear. Trimming removed 3 bases at V and 0 bases at J, with 8 bases between. Germline V gives CDR1 MNHEY, CDR2 SMNVEV (reference sequence). This CDR3 is built from 14 residues. CDR3 residues: CASSFEGMNTEAFF. CDR3 nucleotides: TGTGCCAGCAGTTTTGAGGGCATGAACACTGAAGCTTTCTTT.

On this clone: At one of its ends the junction is not consistent with the germline gene, which may arise from a read error. The chain couples TRBV4-2 to TRBJ2-6; 11 positions match TRBD2. Germline V gives CDR1 LGHNA, CDR2 YNFKEQ. This CDR3 contains 19 residues. CDR3 sequence: CASSPRLTSGAGGANGLTF. Written as DNA, the CDR3 is TGTGCCAGCAGCCCTCGACTGACTAGCGGGGCAGGGGGGGCCAACGGCCTGACTTTC.

This clone has just a few counts. The V and J genes are TRBV19 and TRBJ2-3; 8 nucleotides match TRBD1. The CDR3 length is 14 residues. V was pared by 6 bases and J by 3 bases, with 5 bases of the junction left unmatched. The germline V gene encodes CDR1 LNHDA and CDR2 SQIVND (reference sequence). The CDR3 sequence: CASSDRGQTDTQYF. CDR3 nucleotide sequence: TGTGCCAGTAGCGACAGGGGTCAGACAGATACGCAGTATTTT.

J is TRBJ2-5 and V is TRBV7-3; 7 bases are shared with TRBD2. The V and J ends lost 2 bases and 2 bases, in that order; junction bases with no gene match: 5. Germline V gives CDR1 SGHTA, CDR2 FQGTGA. The CDR3 length is 15 residues. Here the CDR3 reads CASSLGGSGQETQYF. CDR3 in DNA: TGTGCCAGCAGCTTAGGCGGGAGTGGTCAAGAGACCCAGTACTTC. The full variable domain, completed using reference TRBV7-3 and TRBJ2-5, is GAGVSQTPSNKVTEKGKYVELRCDPISGHTALYWYRQSLGQGPEFLIYFQGTGAADDSGLPNDRFFAVRPEGSVSTLKIQRTERGDSAVYLCASSLGGSGQETQYFGPGTRLLVL.

V usage is TRBV5-8 and J usage is TRBJ2-5; tentatively, D is TRBD2 (6 bases). V was cut by 4 bases and J by 5 bases, with 15 bases left in between. This CDR3 comprises 14 residues. Germline CDR1 is SGHTS and CDR2 is YDEGEE. The CDR3 region has the DNA TGTGCCAGCAGCCTGGGACTCCCGGGGGAGACCCAGTACTTC. Protein: CASSLGLPGETQYF.

The CDR3 DNA reads as TGTGCCAGTAGTGAAGGACAGGGGAAACTGTTTTTT. It encodes CASSEGQGKLFF. The chain joins TRBV19 to TRBJ1-4; 9 positions agree with TRBD1. This CDR3 is 12 amino acids long. The trim removed 5 bases at V and 11 bases at J, leaving 3 bases unmatched. The germline gives CDR1 LNHDA, CDR2 SQIVND (reference sequence).

There are a few counts of this clone. The chain uses TRBV18 and TRBJ1-5; the D gene is possibly TRBD1 (5 bases). CDR1 KGHSH and CDR2 LQKENI come from the germline V gene. The CDR3 sequence is 17 residues long. Trimming stripped 6 bases from V and 1 base from J, with 19 bases between. The CDR3 DNA follows: TGTGCCAGCTCTCCCACTGCCACCAGGGTGAGCAATCAGCCCCAGCATTTT. The encoded protein is CASSPTATRVSNQPQHF.

The chain is built from TRBV28 and TRBJ2-1; 13 bases map to TRBD2. Trimming at V came to 10 bases and at J to 7 bases, leaving 7 bases not matched to a gene. The CDR3 loop spans 14 amino acids. CDR1 and CDR2 (germline): MDHEN, SYDVKM. The CDR3: CATSGTSGTNEQFF. The CDR3, as DNA: TGTGCCACCTCCGGGACTAGCGGGACGAATGAGCAGTTCTTC.

This rearrangement joins TRBV28 to TRBJ1-3; tentatively, D is TRBD1 (6 bases). In germline, CDR1 is MDHEN, CDR2 SYDVKM. The V end lost 1 base, the J end lost 4 bases, and 14 bases lay between the germline ends. This CDR3 contains 16 residues. The CDR3 DNA is TGTGCCAGCAGTTTATACCGGGGGGCAGTCGGAAACACCATATATTTT. Amino acid sequence: CASSLYRGAVGNTIYF.

This chain links TRBV10-1 with TRBJ1-2; the D gene is possibly TRBD1 (5 bases). V was shortened by 5 bases and J by 4 bases, with 11 bases between the two germline ends. The CDR3 length is 13 residues. Germline values: CDR1 WNHNN, CDR2 SYGVQD (reference sequence). The CDR3 DNA is TGCGCCAGCAGTCGTACAGGAACCTATGGCTACACCTTC. This translates into CASSRTGTYGYTF.

Only a few counts were recorded for this clone. The chain has TRBV2 and TRBJ2-7; D call uncertain. Germline CDR1 SNHLY, CDR2 FYNNEI. Trimming left V 6 bases short and J 6 bases short, with 9 bases between. CDR3 length equals 11 residues. This CDR3 reads CASRTGPEQYF. The DNA of the CDR3 is TGTGCCAGCAGGACTGGTCCCGAGCAGTACTTC.

This chain joins TRBV7-9 and TRBJ2-7; a weak D match, TRBD2 (5 bases). The V and J ends lost 5 bases and 1 base respectively, with 12 bases between them. CDR1 is SEHNR and CDR2 is FQNEAQ in the germline V gene (reference sequence). The CDR3 is 14 residues long. This CDR3 is CASSPIPGSYEQYF. The CDR3 bases are TGTGCCAGCAGCCCAATCCCGGGGTCCTACGAGCAGTACTTC.

This clone was seen many times. The J gene is TRBJ2-1, the V gene TRBV7-2, with 7 bases fitting TRBD2. The germline CDR1 and CDR2 sequences are SGHTA and FQGNSA. Trimming at V came to 0 bases and at J to 9 bases, leaving 5 bases not matched to a gene. The CDR3 has 14 amino acids. The CDR3 DNA reads as TGTGCCAGCAGCTTAGCGGGAGGGAGTAGTGAGCAGTTCTTC. Translating it yields CASSLAGGSSEQFF.

This clone was found a few times. V gene TRBV7-9 combines with J gene TRBJ2-3, with 12 bases identical to TRBD1. The CDR3 is 16 residues long. Germline-derived CDR1 and CDR2 are SEHNR and FQNEAQ (reference sequence). V was pared by 6 bases and J by 3 bases, with 7 bases of the junction left unmatched. CDR3 in amino acids: CASSQPGQGATDTQYF. The CDR3 DNA reads as TGTGCCAGCAGTCAGCCGGGACAGGGGGCAACAGATACGCAGTATTTT.

The J gene is TRBJ1-6, the V gene TRBV7-8, with 7 bases that match TRBD1. V shed 4 bases, J shed 4 bases, and the junction held 4 bases outside the gene matches. CDR1 and CDR2 from the germline V gene are SGHVS and FQNEAQ. This CDR3 region has 15 residues. The CDR3 sequence is CASSSRQGYNSPLHF. DNA of the CDR3: TGTGCCAGCAGCTCCCGACAGGGTTATAATTCACCCCTCCACTTT. Looking up the rest from reference TRBV7-8 and TRBJ1-6 gives the full variable domain: GAGVSQSPRYKVAKRGQDVALRCDPISGHVSLFWYQQALGQGPEFLTYFQNEAQLDKSGLPSDRFFAERPEGSVSTLKIQRTQQEDSAVYLCASSSRQGYNSPLHFGNGTRLTVT.